This T cell receptor (beta chain) was obtained from a study of T cells in Graves' hyperthyroidism and ophthalmopathy. The investigators amplified TCR beta CDR3 regions from RNA transcripts. HTBI primers were used for first-round RT-PCR of the TCR CDR3. TCRdb re-analysed the multiplex PCR reads in MiXCR, keeping a single row per CDR3 protein. This sample carries around 540,000 distinct CDR3 sequences, under 60% of them seen once, and the ten largest clones take approximately 8.2%. V gave up 3 bases and J gave up 3 bases, with 12 bases separating them. The CDR3 consists of 13 residues. From germline, CDR1 is SQVTM and CDR2 ANQGSEA.

Sequenced: peripheral blood or thyroid tissue (not recorded which). The sequence derives from a woman aged 18-35 years with Graves' hyperthyroidism. V gene TRBV29-1 combines with J gene TRBJ2-7, with a possible D match to TRBD2 (5 bases). The CDR3 DNA sequence: TGCAGCGTTGAGGCGGACGGGGACTACGAGCAGTACTTC. It yields the protein CSVEADGDYEQYF.